This T cell receptor beta chain came from a study of monozygotic twins with inflammatory bowel disease. The team made cDNA by running eight separate reactions for each sample. TCRdb reprocessed the 5' RACE reads and reports one entry per CDR3 protein, with no DNA. In all, the sample yields around 210,000 distinct CDR3 sequences. CDR1 SGHRS and CDR2 YFSETQ come from the germline V gene. The CDR3 length is 14 residues. The source is a human donor with ulcerative colitis or Crohn's disease, or a healthy co-twin of an affected twin (not recorded which). The V and J genes are TRBV5-1 and TRBJ1-6; as DNA is missing, the TRBD1 call by TCRdb cannot be tested. The sequencing sample was made of blood. CDR3 amino acids: CASSLEGLRSPLHF.